The clone carrying this T cell receptor beta chain was counted once. Its antigen is unidentified. The sample is drawn from a study of T cells in localized non-small cell lung cancer. Overall study findings and caveats: Sequence data derive from only one tumor region, so heterogeneity remains possible. Tumor showed lower T cell clonality than uninvolved adjacent lung, where it was highest. A raised T cell density in blood coincided with lengthier overall survival. Appearing in adjacent lung were a median roughly 60 of the top 100 tumor clones.

The repertoire was sequenced with immunoSEQ multiplex PCR; TCRdb's copy has only in-frame clones and lacks some. The sample has approximately 54,000 clones; approximately 80% are singletons. CDR3 length equals 16 residues. Trimming removed 4 bases from V and 5 bases from J; junction bases left unmatched: 13. The germline gives CDR1 SGHDN, CDR2 FVKESK. The clonotype originates from a female donor of 60 years or more with stage II squamous cell lung carcinoma. Sequenced material: peripheral blood, taken before any cancer treatment. The J gene is TRBJ2-7, the V gene TRBV14; 8 bases agree with TRBD2. The chain's CDR3 is CASSLLRTGGPHEQYF. In DNA form, the CDR3 reads TGTGCCAGCAGCCTGCTAAGAACGGGGGGGCCCCACGAGCAGTACTTC.